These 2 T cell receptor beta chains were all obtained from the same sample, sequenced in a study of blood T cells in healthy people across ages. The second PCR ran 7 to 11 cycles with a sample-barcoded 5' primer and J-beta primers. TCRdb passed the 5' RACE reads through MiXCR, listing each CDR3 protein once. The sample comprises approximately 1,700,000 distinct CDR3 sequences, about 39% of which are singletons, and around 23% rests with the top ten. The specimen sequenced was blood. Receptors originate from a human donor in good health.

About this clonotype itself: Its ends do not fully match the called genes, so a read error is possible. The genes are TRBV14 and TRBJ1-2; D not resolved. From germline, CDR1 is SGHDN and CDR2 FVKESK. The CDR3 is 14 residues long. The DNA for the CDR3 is TGTGCCTGCAGTCGGACCGGGCCCCTGGGAGGCTACACCTTC. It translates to CACSRTGPLGGYTF.

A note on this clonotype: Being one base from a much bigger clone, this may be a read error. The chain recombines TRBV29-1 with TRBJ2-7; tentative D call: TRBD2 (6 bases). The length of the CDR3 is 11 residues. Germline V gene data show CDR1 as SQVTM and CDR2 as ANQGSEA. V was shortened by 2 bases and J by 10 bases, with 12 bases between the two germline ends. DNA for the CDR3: TGCAGCGTTGAACTTTGGAGGGTCCAGTACTTC. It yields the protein CSVELWRVQYF.